This T cell receptor beta chain was sequenced during a study of shared clonotypes between healthy human individuals. Once extracted for a subset, genomic DNA was divided evenly among several immunoSEQ plates. Assay used: immunoSEQ multiplex PCR; TCRdb lists only in-frame clones, some missing. The sample lists about 2.3 million clones; just under 95% were seen once. V lost 6 bases, J lost 4 bases, and 4 bases stayed unmatched. The CDR3 is 13 residues long. CDR1 MNHEY and CDR2 SMNVEV come from the germline V gene (reference sequence). Study-level findings and limits: Large depth notwithstanding, sorted-subset sequencing proved incomplete by rarefaction. Only blood samples were collected, and tissue repertoires likely differ. The small donor group covered limited genetic and exposure diversity.

As for this clone: The antigen is undetermined.

The chain carries TRBV27 and TRBJ1-2; 8 bases agree with TRBD1. This TCR was sampled from a man in his late teens or twenties in good health. Some clones in this sample may be carry-over from other donors' samples. The source material was naive CD4+ T cells from PBMCs. Described subset: CD45RA+ positively selected. CDR3 nucleotide sequence: TGTGCCAGCAGGACAACAGGGGGCTATGGCTACACCTTC. Translation gives CASRTTGGYGYTF.